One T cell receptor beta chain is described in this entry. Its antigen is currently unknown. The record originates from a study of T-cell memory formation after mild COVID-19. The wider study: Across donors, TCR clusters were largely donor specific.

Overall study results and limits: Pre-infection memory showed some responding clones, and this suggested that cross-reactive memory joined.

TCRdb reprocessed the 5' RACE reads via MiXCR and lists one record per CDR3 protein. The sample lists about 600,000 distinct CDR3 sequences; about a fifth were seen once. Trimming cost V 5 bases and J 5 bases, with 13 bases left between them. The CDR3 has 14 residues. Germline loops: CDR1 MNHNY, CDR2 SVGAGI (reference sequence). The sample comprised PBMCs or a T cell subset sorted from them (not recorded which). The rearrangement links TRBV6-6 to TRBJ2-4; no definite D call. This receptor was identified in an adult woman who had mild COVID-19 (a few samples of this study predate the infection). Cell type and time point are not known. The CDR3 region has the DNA TGTGCCAGCAGTCCCATGGTAGACCAAAACATTCAGTACTTC. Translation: CASSPMVDQNIQYF.